One T cell receptor (beta chain) is described in this entry. The CDR3 totals 14 residues. Germline CDR1 SGDLS, CDR2 YYNGEE. After removal of 2 bases from V and 7 bases from J, the junction contained 5 bases not matched to a gene. Authors' data handling: Reference gene primer amplification yielded estimated nucleated cell counts. Generated by immunoSEQ multiplex PCR, the TCRdb table keeps only in-frame clones and is missing some. The V and J calls and clone size were taken over from that table, and D and trimming were inferred from the DNA. This sample carries around 100,000 clones, around four fifths of them seen once, and the ten largest clones take around 15%. The data stem from a study of blood T cell repertoires in COVID-19. About the research overall: The samples span acute and convalescent COVID-19 from the United States, Italy and Spain. T cells, B-cell-depleted T cells, or PBMCs supplied cDNA or gDNA.

The clonotype comes from a man aged 45-60 years with active or convalescent COVID-19. This chain connects TRBV9 to TRBJ1-1; 10 bases fit TRBD1. Sequencing used peripheral blood. The CDR3: CASSVGTGEGEAFF. The CDR3 coding sequence is TGTGCCAGCAGCGTGGGGACAGGGGAAGGTGAAGCTTTCTTT.